This entry lists 29 T cell receptor beta chains sequenced from one sample in a study of human T cells and chemical hapten exposure. Time point defined: patch test 1, 2 weeks after DPC sensitization. Specified treatment: therapeutic diphenylcyclopropenone sensitization with weekly scalp DPC. TCRdb re-analysed the RACE reads in MiXCR, keeping a single row per CDR3 protein. The table records about 110,000 distinct CDR3 sequences, roughly 11% of them present only once. This specimen was whole blood, taken in connection with sensitization to the hapten diphenylcyclopropenone (DPC). These receptor sequences come from a woman in her 40s with alopecia areata. Some clones in this sample may be carry-over from other donors' samples.

This clonotype was found many times. The CDR3 loop reads CASSPQQGTPLHF. CDR3 nucleotides: TGTGCCAGCAGCCCTCAACAGGGAACACCCCTCCACTTT. The rearrangement links TRBV12-3 or TRBV12-4 to TRBJ1-6, with D maybe TRBD1 (6 bases). Trimming left V 6 bases short and J 11 bases short, with 14 bases between. The length of the CDR3 is 13 residues.

This clonotype was recorded at least ten times. V is TRBV12-3 or TRBV12-4 and J is TRBJ2-7; TRBD2 might be the D (7 bases). The germline V and J ends were trimmed by 6 bases and 6 bases, with 15 bases remaining between them. The CDR3 contains 13 residues. CDR3 sequence (DNA): TGTGCCAGCAGCCCCCGGAGGGGGGGCGAGCAGTACTTC. It codes for CASSPRRGGEQYF.

This clonotype appeared many times. The rearrangement uses TRBV7-2 and TRBJ1-2; D perhaps matches TRBD1 (5 bases). In germline, CDR1 is SGHTA, CDR2 FQGNSA. The CDR3 sequence is 14 residues long. Trimming took off 0 bases at V and 4 bases at J, with 9 bases between the two ends. The CDR3 coding sequence is TGTGCCAGCAGCTTAGCGGTCAGGGTCTATGGCTACACCTTC. Translation gives CASSLAVRVYGYTF.

The chain is built from TRBV27 and TRBJ1-2, with a possible D match to TRBD1 (5 bases). CDR3 length: 13 residues. Germline V gives CDR1 MNHEY, CDR2 SMNVEV (reference sequence). The V and J ends lost 8 bases and 8 bases respectively, with 18 bases between them. CDR3 nucleotide sequence: TGTGCCAGCTCCCTGGCAGGACATCAGGGCTACACCTTC. Amino acids: CASSLAGHQGYTF.

The genes are TRBV11-2 and TRBJ2-7; TRBD2 matches at 7 bases. Per germline, CDR1 SGHAT and CDR2 FQNNGV. The CDR3 loop spans 17 amino acids. After removal of 3 bases from V and 2 bases from J, the junction contained 13 bases not matched to a gene. The CDR3 nucleotides are TGTGCCAGCAGCTTTTGGTCTACAGCGGGGTTAACCTACGAGCAGTACTTC. Its translation is CASSFWSTAGLTYEQYF.

This sequence joins TRBV7-2 and TRBJ2-5; tentative D call: TRBD2 (6 bases). V lost 1 base and J 3 bases, leaving 12 bases between the germline ends. The CDR3 is 15 residues long. Germline V lookup: CDR1 SGHTA, CDR2 FQGNSA. The CDR3 reads CASSLGGRGKETQYF. The CDR3 DNA reads TGTGCCAGCAGCTTAGGGGGTCGGGGGAAAGAGACCCAGTACTTC.

J is TRBJ2-1 and V is TRBV12-3 or TRBV12-4; perhaps TRBD2 as D (5 bases). This CDR3 spans 12 amino acids. Trimming took off 6 bases at V and 10 bases at J, with 13 bases between the two ends. The CDR3 is CASRPGMGEQFF. DNA of the CDR3: TGTGCCAGCAGGCCGGGGATGGGGGAGCAGTTCTTC.

For the CDR3, the DNA is TGTGCCAGTAGTACCGGACAGGGGGAAACCCAGTACTTC. Translation gives CASSTGQGETQYF. The J gene is TRBJ2-5, the V gene TRBV19, with 10 bases lining up with TRBD1. The CDR3 has 13 amino acids. V trimming: 4 bases; J trimming: 8 bases; junction bases outside the gene matches: 4. Per the germline V gene, CDR1 is LNHDA and CDR2 is SQIVND (reference sequence).

This clonotype was counted many times. The rearrangement uses TRBV6-2 or TRBV6-3 and TRBJ2-7, with D unclear. Per germline, CDR1 MNHEY and CDR2 SVGEGT. CDR3 size: 14 residues. Deletions cut 5 bases from V and 0 bases from J, with 11 bases between. Here the CDR3 DNA reads TGTGCCAGCAGTCGCAGGTCCTTCTCCTACGAGCAGTACTTC. Amino acid sequence: CASSRRSFSYEQYF.

The V gene is TRBV30, the J gene TRBJ2-3, with 11 bases identical to TRBD2. The V gene's germline CDR1 is GTSNPN and CDR2 SVGIG (reference sequence). The CDR3 runs 14 residues. Trimming removed 0 bases from V and 8 bases from J; junction bases left unmatched: 4. The CDR3, as DNA: TGTGCCTGGAGTGTTATAGCGGGGGGGATTACGCAGTATTTT. Its translation is CAWSVIAGGITQYF.

In its sample, this clonotype was seen many times. The CDR3 loop reads CASSSYNSPLHF. The CDR3 DNA reads TGTGCCAGCAGTTCGTATAATTCACCCCTCCACTTT. The chain is built from TRBV6-6 and TRBJ1-6; D is uncertain. The CDR3 totals 12 residues. The V end was cut by 4 bases, the J end by 4 bases, with 2 bases between. Germline CDR1 MNHNY, CDR2 SVGAGI (reference sequence).

This clonotype was observed at least ten times. The chain combines TRBV19 with TRBJ1-2; the D gene is possibly TRBD1 (6 bases). Germline V gene sequence: CDR1 LNHDA, CDR2 SQIVND (reference sequence). The CDR3 totals 15 residues. V was shortened by 5 bases and J by 4 bases, with 17 bases between the two germline ends. The CDR3 protein is CASSSDGQPFYGYTF. As DNA, the CDR3 is TGTGCCAGTAGTTCCGACGGACAGCCCTTCTATGGCTACACCTTC.

This clonotype was detected a few times. V is TRBV4-2 and J is TRBJ2-2, with D maybe TRBD1 (5 bases). Germline assignment: CDR1 LGHNA and CDR2 YNFKEQ. This CDR3 is 14 amino acids long. The ends were cut back, 8 bases at V and 2 bases at J, with 12 bases in the middle. The CDR3 spells CASCLGVNTGELFF. CDR3 sequence (DNA): TGTGCCAGCTGCCTAGGGGTTAACACCGGGGAGCTGTTTTTT.

This clonotype was seen only a few times. The gene calls are TRBV20-1 and TRBJ2-1; D call uncertain. This CDR3 has 12 amino acids. CDR1 is DFQATT and CDR2 is SNEGSKA in the germline V gene (reference sequence). Trimming removed 7 bases from V and 8 bases from J, with 15 bases in between. The CDR3 sequence: CSGQGFGDEQFF. In DNA, the CDR3 is TGCAGTGGTCAAGGGTTTGGGGATGAGCAGTTCTTC.

This clonotype was seen only once. The DNA for the CDR3 is TGCAGTGCTACAGAGGGGAGCGAGACCCAGTACTTC. It specifies CSATEGSETQYF. The rearrangement uses TRBV20-1 and TRBJ2-5, with D perhaps TRBD1 or TRBD2 (5 bases each). Germline CDR1 reads DFQATT; CDR2 reads SNEGSKA (reference sequence). There are 12 residues in the CDR3. Trimming stripped 4 bases from V and 5 bases from J, with 11 bases between.

This clonotype was picked up a small number of times. The chain combines TRBV2 with TRBJ1-4; 7 nucleotides line up with TRBD1. Germline V gives CDR1 SNHLY, CDR2 FYNNEI. This CDR3 has 15 residues. J gave up 3 bases and V 4 bases, and 5 bases lay outside the gene matches. The CDR3 loop reads CASSGNRGANEKLFF. The CDR3 coding sequence is TGTGCCAGCAGTGGCAACAGGGGCGCTAATGAAAAACTGTTTTTT.

This clonotype appeared a few times. The CDR3: CASSALRTVISNQPQHF. CDR3 DNA sequence: TGTGCCAGCAGTGCCCTGAGGACAGTTATTAGCAATCAGCCCCAGCATTTT. The chain uses TRBV28 and TRBJ1-5; perhaps TRBD1 as D (6 bases). V lost 5 bases and J 0 bases, leaving 17 bases between the germline ends. Germline V CDR1 and CDR2: MDHEN, SYDVKM. This CDR3 has 17 amino acids.

As DNA, the CDR3 is TGTGCCACCAGCGGGAGCACAGATACGCAGTATTTT. Its protein product is CATSGSTDTQYF. The chain has TRBV24-1 and TRBJ2-3; no clear D. The CDR3 sequence is 12 residues long. V was shortened by 7 bases and J by 0 bases, with 4 bases between the two germline ends. Germline CDR1 KGHDR, CDR2 SFDVKD.

A few counts support this clonotype. The chain links TRBV11-2 to TRBJ1-1; possibly TRBD1 for D (5 bases). The CDR3 runs 12 residues. Trimming left V 8 bases short and J 0 bases short, with 7 bases between. Germline V CDR1 and CDR2: SGHAT, FQNNGV. The CDR3, as DNA: TGTGCCAGCGGGGGATTGAACACTGAAGCTTTCTTT. It specifies CASGGLNTEAFF.

The chain couples TRBV7-2 to TRBJ2-7; 10 positions match TRBD1. Germline loops: CDR1 SGHTA, CDR2 FQGNSA. Losses at the gene ends were 1 base for V and 1 base for J; bases not matched to a gene: 4. The CDR3 contains 16 residues. The CDR3 sequence is CASSLVGTGDSYEQYF. The CDR3, as DNA: TGTGCCAGCAGCTTAGTGGGGACAGGGGATTCCTACGAGCAGTACTTC.

Many counts were recorded for this clonotype. The chain joins TRBV7-2 to TRBJ1-4, with TRBD1 as a possible D gene (5 bases). V was cut by 4 bases and J by 8 bases, with 8 bases left in between. The CDR3 contains 12 residues. Germline CDR1 reads SGHTA; CDR2 reads FQGNSA. CDR3 residues: CASSSGWEKLFF. The CDR3 nucleotides are TGTGCCAGCAGCTCAGGGTGGGAAAAACTGTTTTTT.

This clonotype was counted only a few times. DNA of the CDR3: TGTGCCAGTAGTATGTTCTTCCTAGCCAAAAACATTCAGTACTTC. Translation gives CASSMFFLAKNIQYF. The chain combines TRBV19 with TRBJ2-4; D uncertain. V was pared by 3 bases and J by 0 bases, with 9 bases between. Germline assignment: CDR1 LNHDA and CDR2 SQIVND (reference sequence). The CDR3 is 15 amino acids. The full variable domain, completed using reference TRBV19 and TRBJ2-4, is DGGITQSPKYLFRKEGQNVTLSCEQNLNHDAMYWYRQDPGQGLRLIYYSQIVNDFQKGDIAEGYSVSREKKESFPLTVTSAQKNPTAFYLCASSMFFLAKNIQYFGAGTRLSVL.

CDR3 sequence reads: CSAMTSGGASSYNEQFF. For the CDR3, the DNA is TGCAGTGCCATGACTAGCGGGGGGGCGAGCTCCTACAATGAGCAGTTCTTC. The chain has TRBV20-1 and TRBJ2-1, with 14 bases identical to TRBD2. The CDR3 contains 17 residues. The germline CDR1 and CDR2 sequences are DFQATT and SNEGSKA (reference sequence). V lost 6 bases, J lost 0 bases, and 7 bases stayed unmatched.

There are a few counts of this clonotype. V usage is TRBV11-3 and J usage is TRBJ2-1; weak D call: TRBD1 (6 bases). CDR1 and CDR2 from the germline V gene are SGHNT and YENEEA. The CDR3 spans 15 residues. V lost 5 bases and J 9 bases, leaving 20 bases between the germline ends. This CDR3 reads CASSRGQPNEGEQFF. For the CDR3, the DNA is TGTGCCAGCAGCCGCGGACAGCCTAATGAGGGTGAGCAGTTCTTC.

In this sample, this clonotype turned up a few times. The chain couples TRBV4-3 to TRBJ2-7, with TRBD1 matching 9 bases. The CDR3 runs 16 residues. V shed 1 base and J 5 bases; nucleotides not matched to a gene: 9. Germline V gene lookup returns CDR1 LGHNA and CDR2 YSLEER. The CDR3 loop is CASSQGGSWTGDEQYF. CDR3 sequence (DNA): TGCGCCAGCAGCCAAGGGGGCTCCTGGACAGGGGACGAGCAGTACTTC.

This clonotype was counted many times. The chain recombines TRBV2 with TRBJ2-7, with 10 bases identical to TRBD2. With 6 bases clipped from V and 6 bases from J, the junction kept 11 bases outside the gene matches. CDR3 length equals 15 residues. Germline lookup yields CDR1 SNHLY and CDR2 FYNNEI. DNA for the CDR3: TGTGCCAGCAGATTCGAAGCGGGAGGGCCCCGCGAGCAGTACTTC. Its translation: CASRFEAGGPREQYF.

The chain uses TRBV20-1 and TRBJ1-1; D may be TRBD1 (5 bases). The V gene lost 0 bases and the J gene lost 0 bases, with 11 bases spanning the gap. CDR1 DFQATT and CDR2 SNEGSKA come from the germline V gene (reference sequence). The CDR3 covers 15 residues. CDR3 sequence (DNA): TGCAGTGCTAGAGATCCGGGACGGCTGAACACTGAAGCTTTCTTT. It specifies CSARDPGRLNTEAFF.

This clonotype was seen a few times. V is TRBV5-1 and J is TRBJ2-1; 7 nucleotides line up with TRBD1. The CDR3 runs to 16 residues. The V gene end was trimmed by 2 bases and the J gene end by 7 bases; junction bases not matched to a gene: 12. Germline V CDR1 and CDR2: SGHRS, YFSETQ. This chain's CDR3 is CASSLDRVEKLNEQFF. CDR3 coding DNA: TGCGCCAGCAGCTTAGACAGGGTAGAAAAGCTGAATGAGCAGTTCTTC. The whole variable domain, filled in from reference TRBV5-1 and TRBJ2-1, reads KAGVTQTPRYLIKTRGQQVTLSCSPISGHRSVSWYQQTPGQGLQFLFEYFSETQRNKGNFPGRFSGRQFSNSRSEMNVSTLELGDSALYLCASSLDRVEKLNEQFFGPGTRLTVL.

The rearrangement links TRBV4-2 to TRBJ2-7; tentative D call: TRBD2 (6 bases). Germline assignment: CDR1 LGHNA and CDR2 YNFKEQ. Trimming left V 2 bases short and J 0 bases short, with 23 bases between. CDR3 length: 19 residues. The CDR3 DNA reads TGTGCCAGCAGCCAATGGGGCGGTGCGGGGTCCTCCAGCTCCTACGAGCAGTACTTC. The encoded protein is CASSQWGGAGSSSSYEQYF.